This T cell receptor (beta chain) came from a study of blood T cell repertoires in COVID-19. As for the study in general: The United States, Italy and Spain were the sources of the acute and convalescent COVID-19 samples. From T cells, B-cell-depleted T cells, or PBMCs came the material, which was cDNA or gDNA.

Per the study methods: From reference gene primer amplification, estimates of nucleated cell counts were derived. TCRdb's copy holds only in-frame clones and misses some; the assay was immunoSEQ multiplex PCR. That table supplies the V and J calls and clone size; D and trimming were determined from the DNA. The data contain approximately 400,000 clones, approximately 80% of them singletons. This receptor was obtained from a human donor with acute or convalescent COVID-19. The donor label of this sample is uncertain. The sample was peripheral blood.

The CDR3 DNA reads as TGTGCCAGCAGCAAGTCGCCAGGGGGCGTGGGCCCCTTCCTGCGGGTC. Translated: CASSKSPGGVGPFLRV. The V and J genes are TRBV11-1 and TRBJ2-7, with 8 bases matching TRBD1. The CDR3 spans 16 residues. Germline-derived CDR1 and CDR2 are SGHAT and FQDESV (reference sequence).